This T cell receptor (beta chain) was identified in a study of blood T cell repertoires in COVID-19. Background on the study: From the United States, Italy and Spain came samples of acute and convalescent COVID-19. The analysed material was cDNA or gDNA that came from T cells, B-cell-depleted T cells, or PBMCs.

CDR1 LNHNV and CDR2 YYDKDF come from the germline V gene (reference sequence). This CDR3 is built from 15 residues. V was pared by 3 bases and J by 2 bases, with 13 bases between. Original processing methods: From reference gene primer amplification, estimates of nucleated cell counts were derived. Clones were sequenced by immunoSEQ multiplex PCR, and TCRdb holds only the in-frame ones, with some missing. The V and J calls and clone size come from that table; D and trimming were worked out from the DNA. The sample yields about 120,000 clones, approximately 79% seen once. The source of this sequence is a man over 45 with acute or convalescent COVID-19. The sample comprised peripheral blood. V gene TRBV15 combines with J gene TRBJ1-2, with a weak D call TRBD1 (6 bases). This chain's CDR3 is CATSSGAGVNYGYTF. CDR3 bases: TGTGCCACCAGCAGTGGGGCAGGGGTCAACTATGGCTACACCTTC.